The next 11 T cell receptor beta chains were all read from a single sample in a study of blood T cells in healthy people across ages (dated by TCRdb to the mid-2010s). The library was generated by 5' RACE. TCRdb records Illumina HiSeq 2500 as the sequencer. A second PCR of about 6 to 12 cycles was run with a J-beta primer mix and a sample-barcoded 5' primer. TCRdb reanalyzed the raw reads on its own, using fastp at Q25 for trimming and MiXCR for clone calling, and kept in-frame beta chains. Every CDR3 protein is listed once, alongside the most common genes and DNA of its rows. The sample includes more than 650,000 distinct CDR3 sequences, with more than 25% observed a single time. The top ten clones comprise 3% of the sample. These same data were also listed under a study on T cells of mothers and their children.

Sequenced input: blood. The receptors stem from a boy between 10 and 17 years old in good health.

DNA for the CDR3: TGTGCCAGCGGCTCCGGACAGGGGTTGAACACTGAAGCTTTCTTT. Amino acid sequence: CASGSGQGLNTEAFF. The chain recombines TRBV7-6 with TRBJ1-1; 9 bases map to TRBD1. With V trimmed by 8 bases and J by 0 bases, 7 bases remained unmatched. The CDR3 sequence is 15 residues long. Per germline, CDR1 SGHVS and CDR2 FNYEAQ. The whole variable domain, filled in from reference TRBV7-6 and TRBJ1-1, reads GAGVSQSPRYKVTKRGQDVALRCDPISGHVSLYWYRQALGQGPEFLTYFNYEAQQDKSGLPNDRFSAERPEGSISTLTIQRTEQRDSAMYRCASGSGQGLNTEAFFGQGTRLTVV.

This clonotype was recorded a few times. This chain links TRBV7-9 with TRBJ2-2; 7 bases line up with TRBD1. V was clipped by 4 bases and J by 4 bases; unmatched bases: 6. The V gene's germline CDR1 is SEHNR and CDR2 FQNEAQ (reference sequence). The CDR3 runs to 15 residues. The CDR3 protein is CASSSKTGVTGELFF. In DNA, the CDR3 is TGTGCCAGCAGCTCTAAAACAGGGGTCACCGGGGAGCTGTTTTTT. The whole variable domain, remainder taken from reference TRBV7-9 and TRBJ2-2, is DTGVSQNPRHKITKRGQNVTFRCDPISEHNRLYWYRQTLGQGPEFLTYFQNEAQLEKSRLLSDRFSAERPKGSFSTLEIQRTEQGDSAMYLCASSSKTGVTGELFFGEGSRLTVL.

This clonotype showed up just a few times. Since the CDR3 does not end with the conserved phenylalanine or tryptophan, this likely comes from a read error. V usage is TRBV28 and J usage is TRBJ2-4; D is possibly TRBD2 (5 bases). V was shortened by 3 bases and J by 0 bases, with 9 bases between the two germline ends. This CDR3 region has 15 residues. Germline V gives CDR1 MDHEN, CDR2 SYDVKM. CDR3 bases: TGTGCCAGCAGTTTCCTAGGACTAGCCAAAAACATTCAGTACCTC. Translated: CASSFLGLAKNIQYL.

Here the CDR3 reads CASSPKLVPAEHLAKNIQYF. The CDR3 DNA reads TGCGCCAGCAGCCCTAAACTTGTCCCGGCAGAACATTTAGCCAAAAACATTCAGTACTTC. The V and J genes are TRBV4-1 and TRBJ2-4; D is unclear. The germline CDR1 and CDR2 sequences are MGHRA and YSYEKL. This CDR3 contains 20 residues. Trimming cost V 4 bases and J 0 bases, with 25 bases left between them.

This chain connects TRBV10-3 to TRBJ2-5; TRBD1 aligns across 10 bases. The better agreement between TRBJ2-1 and the DNA end casts doubt on the J call. Germline-derived CDR1 and CDR2 are ENHRY and SYGVKD. The CDR3 is made up of 15 amino acids. DNA of the CDR3: TGTGCCATCAGTGAGGGGGACAGGGGAGTCCATGAGCAGTTCTTC. The encoded protein is CAISEGDRGVHEQFF.

In its sample, this clonotype was seen a few times. At one end the junction does not follow the germline gene, possibly because of a read error. The V gene is TRBV5-1, the J gene TRBJ2-3, with 10 bases that match TRBD2. CDR1 and CDR2 (germline): SGHRS, YFSETQ. The CDR3 has 18 amino acids. The DNA for the CDR3 is TGTGCCAGCAGCTTCCCACCACTAGCGGGGATTGGTACAGATACGCAGTATTTT. Its protein product is CASSFPPLAGIGTDTQYF.

The chain combines TRBV12-3 or TRBV12-4 with TRBJ2-7; D gene ambiguous. Trimming shortened V by 3 bases and J by 1 base, and 10 bases separated the two germline ends. The CDR3 is made up of 14 amino acids. This CDR3 is CASSFHTDSYEQYF. CDR3 nucleotide sequence: TGTGCCAGCAGTTTCCACACAGATTCCTACGAGCAGTACTTC.

The rearrangement joins TRBV4-3 to TRBJ2-1; TRBD2 aligns across 15 bases. Losses at the gene ends were 2 bases for V and 9 bases for J; bases not matched to a gene: 2. The germline CDR1 and CDR2 sequences are LGHNA and YSLEER. This CDR3 region has 15 residues. The CDR3 DNA follows: TGCGCCAGCAGCCAACGGACTAGCGGGAGGGCTGAGCAGTTCTTC. Its protein product is CASSQRTSGRAEQFF.

This clonotype has only a few counts. The V call is TRBV9, the J call TRBJ1-1; tentatively, D is TRBD1 (6 bases). The germline gives CDR1 SGDLS, CDR2 YYNGEE. This CDR3 has 13 amino acids. Trimming shortened V by 4 bases and J by 8 bases, and 15 bases separated the two germline ends. The CDR3 DNA follows: TGTGCCAGCAGCCCCCAAGGGGGGGGGGAAGCTTTCTTT. Translating gives CASSPQGGGEAFF.

This clonotype was observed a few times. This sequence joins TRBV7-9 and TRBJ2-6; D not certain. The V end was cut by 11 bases, the J end by 0 bases, with 8 bases between. This CDR3 has 13 amino acids. CDR1 and CDR2 (germline): SEHNR, FQNEAQ (reference sequence). CDR3 region: CAGLSSGANVLTF. The CDR3 DNA is TGTGCCGGGCTTTCCTCTGGGGCCAACGTCCTGACTTTC.

The CDR3 DNA follows: TGTGCCAGCAGTTTAAAATCCAGGGAGGGTGGAAACACCATATATTTT. Protein: CASSLKSREGGNTIYF. The chain is built from TRBV28 and TRBJ1-3; a weak D match, TRBD1 (5 bases). Per germline, CDR1 MDHEN and CDR2 SYDVKM. This CDR3 contains 16 residues. V lost 2 bases and J lost 3, with 14 bases in between.